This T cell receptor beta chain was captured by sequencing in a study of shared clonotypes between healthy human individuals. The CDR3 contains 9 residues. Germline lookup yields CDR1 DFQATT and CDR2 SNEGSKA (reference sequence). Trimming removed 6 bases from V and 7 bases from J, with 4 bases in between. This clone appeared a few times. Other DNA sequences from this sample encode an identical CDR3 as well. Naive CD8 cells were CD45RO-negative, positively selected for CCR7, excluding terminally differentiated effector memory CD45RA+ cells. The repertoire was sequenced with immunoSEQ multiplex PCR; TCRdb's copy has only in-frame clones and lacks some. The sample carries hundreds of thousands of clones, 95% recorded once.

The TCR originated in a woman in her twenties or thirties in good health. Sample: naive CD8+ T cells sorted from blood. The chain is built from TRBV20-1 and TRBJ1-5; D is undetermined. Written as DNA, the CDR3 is TGCAGTGCGGGCCAGCCCCAGCATTTT. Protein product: CSAGQPQHF.